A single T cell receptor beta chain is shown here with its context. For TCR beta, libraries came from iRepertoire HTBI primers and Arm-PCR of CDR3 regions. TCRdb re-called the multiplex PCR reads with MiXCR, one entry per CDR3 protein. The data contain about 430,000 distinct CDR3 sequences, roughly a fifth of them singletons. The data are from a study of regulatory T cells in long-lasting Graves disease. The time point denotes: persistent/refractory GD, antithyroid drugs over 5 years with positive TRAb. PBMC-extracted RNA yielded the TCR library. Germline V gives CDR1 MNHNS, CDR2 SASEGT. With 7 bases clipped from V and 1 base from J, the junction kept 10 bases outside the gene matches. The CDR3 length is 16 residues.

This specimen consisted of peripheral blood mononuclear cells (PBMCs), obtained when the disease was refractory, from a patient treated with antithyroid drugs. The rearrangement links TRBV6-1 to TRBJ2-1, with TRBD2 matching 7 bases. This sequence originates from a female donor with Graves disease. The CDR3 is CASTSGEGGSYNEQFF. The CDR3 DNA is TGTGCCAGCACCTCGGGGGAGGGTGGTTCCTACAATGAGCAGTTCTTC.